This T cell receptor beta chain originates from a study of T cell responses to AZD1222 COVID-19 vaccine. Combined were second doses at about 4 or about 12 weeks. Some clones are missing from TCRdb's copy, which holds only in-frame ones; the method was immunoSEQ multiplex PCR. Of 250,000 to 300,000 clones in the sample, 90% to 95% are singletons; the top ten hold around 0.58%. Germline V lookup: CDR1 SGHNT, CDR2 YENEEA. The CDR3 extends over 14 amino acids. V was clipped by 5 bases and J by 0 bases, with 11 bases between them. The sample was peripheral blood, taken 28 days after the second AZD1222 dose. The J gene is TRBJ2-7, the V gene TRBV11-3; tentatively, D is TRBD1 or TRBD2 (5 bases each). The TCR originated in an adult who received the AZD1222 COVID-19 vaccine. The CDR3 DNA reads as TGTGCCAGCAGCCTACGGGACGGCTCCTACGAGCAGTACTTC. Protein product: CASSLRDGSYEQYF.